These 26 T cell receptor beta chains were all obtained from the same sample, sequenced in a study of control samples from healthy donors and cancer patients. The repertoire was sequenced with immunoSEQ multiplex PCR; TCRdb's copy has only in-frame clones and lacks some. Here the sample spans around 180,000 clones, just over 85% being singletons. The sequenced material came from blood. The origin of the receptors is a woman aged 25 to 45 in good health.

The chain uses TRBV4-2 and TRBJ1-5, with D maybe TRBD1 (5 bases). This CDR3 contains 15 residues. Germline CDR1 LGHNA, CDR2 YNFKEQ. Trimming took off 5 bases at V and 0 bases at J, with 11 bases between the two ends. Written as DNA, the CDR3 is TGTGCCAGCAGCTTTGACAGTAGTAGCAATCAGCCCCAGCATTTT. This sequence encodes CASSFDSSSNQPQHF.

This clone was seen only once. The J gene is TRBJ2-1, the V gene TRBV5-6, with D possibly matching TRBD1 (6 bases). The ends were cut back, 2 bases at V and 0 bases at J, with 21 bases in the middle. Germline V gives CDR1 SGHDT, CDR2 YYEEEE. The CDR3 is 19 amino acids. The CDR3 nucleotides are TGTGCCAGCAGCTTAGGGCCTCTCAGGGGCTCACGCTCCTACAATGAGCAGTTCTTC. Amino acids: CASSLGPLRGSRSYNEQFF.

V is TRBV6-1 and J is TRBJ1-2; D ambiguous. From germline, CDR1 is MNHNS and CDR2 SASEGT. V was cut by 2 bases and J by 6 bases, with 10 bases left in between. This CDR3 is built from 13 residues. The CDR3 loop reads CASSEWGVDGYTF. For the CDR3, the DNA is TGTGCCAGCAGTGAATGGGGTGTGGATGGCTACACCTTC.

The V and J genes are TRBV5-1 and TRBJ2-5, with D possibly called TRBD1 or TRBD2 (6 bases each). CDR3 length equals 14 residues. Looked up from germline, CDR1 is SGHRS and CDR2 is YFSETQ. V dropped 0 bases and J dropped 4 bases, with 10 bases sitting between them. CDR3 bases: TGCGCCAGCAGCTTGGTGGGGGGCACAGAGACCCAGTACTTC. Amino acids: CASSLVGGTETQYF. The full variable domain, in which reference TRBV5-1 and TRBJ2-5 provide the parts outside the CDR3, is KAGVTQTPRYLIKTRGQQVTLSCSPISGHRSVSWYQQTPGQGLQFLFEYFSETQRNKGNFPGRFSGRQFSNSRSEMNVSTLELGDSALYLCASSLVGGTETQYFGPGTRLLVL.

V and J are TRBV28 and TRBJ1-2; D unclear. Germline V gene lookup returns CDR1 MDHEN and CDR2 SYDVKM. Between the trimmed V and J ends, which lost 2 bases and 8 bases, there was a span of 15 bases. The CDR3 covers 14 residues. CDR3 sequence: CASSLMEGAFGYTF. CDR3 DNA: TGTGCCAGCAGTTTAATGGAGGGCGCGTTCGGCTACACCTTC.

The chain carries TRBV6-5 and TRBJ2-7; D is ambiguous. V shed 2 bases and J shed 4 bases, with 12 bases lying between them. This CDR3 contains 14 residues. Germline assignment: CDR1 MNHEY and CDR2 SVGAGI. The CDR3 DNA is TGTGCCAGCAGTTACCATTACCGGCAGTACGAGCAGTACTTC. This gives the protein CASSYHYRQYEQYF.

The rearrangement uses TRBV30 and TRBJ1-4, with D perhaps TRBD1 (5 bases). Germline V gene data show CDR1 as GTSNPN and CDR2 as SVGIG (reference sequence). The V gene lost 0 bases and the J gene lost 3 bases, with 17 bases spanning the gap. The length of the CDR3 is 17 residues. The DNA for the CDR3 is TGTGCCTGGAGTGTAGGGGTAGGGGCGTGGGCTAATGAAAAACTGTTTTTT. Translating it yields CAWSVGVGAWANEKLFF. The full variable domain, rest sourced from reference TRBV30 and TRBJ1-4, is SQTIHQWPATLVQPVGSPLSLECTVEGTSNPNLYWYRQAAGRGLQLLFYSVGIGQISSEVPQNLSASRPQDRQFILSSKKLLLSDSGFYLCAWSVGVGAWANEKLFFGSGTQLSVL.

CDR3 sequence (DNA): TGCGCCAGCAGCTTGGCTGTCCCCAATGAGCAGTTCTTC. Protein product: CASSLAVPNEQFF. The chain couples TRBV5-1 to TRBJ2-1; D gene ambiguous. Between the trimmed V and J ends, which lost 0 bases and 6 bases, there was a span of 7 bases. Germline values: CDR1 SGHRS, CDR2 YFSETQ. This CDR3 spans 13 amino acids.

The V call is TRBV4-1, the J call TRBJ1-4; D unclear. The CDR3 runs 14 residues. With 3 bases removed from V and 7 bases from J, the gap between germline ends came to 12 bases. The germline V gene has CDR1 MGHRA and CDR2 YSYEKL. CDR3 sequence: CASSQEGSGEKLFF. For the CDR3, the DNA is TGCGCCAGCAGCCAGGAAGGAAGCGGTGAAAAACTGTTTTTT.

The V and J genes are TRBV10-3 and TRBJ2-7; TRBD1 might be the D (6 bases). The CDR3 length is 15 residues. Germline CDR1 ENHRY, CDR2 SYGVKD. Trimming stripped 11 bases from V and 1 base from J, with 21 bases between. The CDR3 spells CASSGGTTISYEQYF. The CDR3 coding sequence is TGTGCCTCCTCAGGTGGGACAACTATATCCTACGAGCAGTACTTC.

The chain is built from TRBV6-5 and TRBJ1-2; D gene unclear. The CDR3 is 15 amino acids. The V end was cut by 2 bases, the J end by 2 bases, with 12 bases between. Germline CDR1 MNHEY, CDR2 SVGAGI. CDR3 region: CASSYTLVSNYGYTF. In nucleotides, the CDR3 is TGTGCCAGCAGTTACACATTGGTGTCCAACTATGGCTACACCTTC.

V usage is TRBV27 and J usage is TRBJ2-7; TRBD1 matches 9 bases. The CDR3 runs 15 residues. CDR1 is MNHEY and CDR2 is SMNVEV in the germline V gene (reference sequence). The J segment lost 3 bases and the V segment lost 0 bases, leaving 3 bases of the junction unmatched. The CDR3 DNA reads as TGTGCCAGCAGTTTATCAGGGACAGGGTTCTACGAGCAGTACTTC. It specifies CASSLSGTGFYEQYF.

This clone was observed a handful of times. The V gene is TRBV6-6, the J gene TRBJ2-7, with D unclear. CDR3 length: 12 residues. The germline CDR1 and CDR2 sequences are MNHNY and SVGAGI (reference sequence). V lost 7 bases and J lost 2, with 9 bases in between. CDR3 DNA sequence: TGTGCCAGCAAAACGGCAGCCTACGAGCAGTACTTC. This translates into CASKTAAYEQYF.

The chain has TRBV21-1 and TRBJ2-1; the table gives TRBD1 as D, unverified against the DNA. TRBV21-1 is a documented pseudogene. The CDR3 contains 14 residues. CDR3 in amino acids: CASRGQGFYNEQFF. The DNA of the CDR3 is TGTGCCAGCAGGGGACAGGGATTTTACAATGAGCAGTTCTTC.

A single count supports this clone. The chain carries TRBV12-3 or TRBV12-4 and TRBJ2-7; D gene uncertain. The CDR3 length is 12 residues. V lost 4 bases, J lost 4 bases, and 8 bases lay in between. CDR3 loop: CASSSDGYEQYV. Written as DNA, the CDR3 is TGTGCCAGCAGTTCCGACGGGTACGAGCAGTACGTC.

The rearrangement links TRBV3-1 (or the pseudogene TRBV3-2) to TRBJ1-3, with TRBD1 identical over 7 bases. The CDR3 loop spans 17 amino acids. Looked up from germline, CDR1 is LGHDT and CDR2 is YNNKEL (reference sequence). V shed 1 base, J shed 3 bases, and the junction held 9 bases outside the gene matches. Here the CDR3 DNA reads TGTGCCAGCAGCCAAGCACCGGGACAGTCGGATGGAAACACCATATATTTT. Amino acids: CASSQAPGQSDGNTIYF.

CDR3 amino acids: CASSPREARETQYF. CDR3 nucleotide sequence: TGTGCCAGCTCACCACGGGAGGCACGAGAGACCCAGTACTTC. V usage is TRBV18 and J usage is TRBJ2-5; maybe TRBD2 (6 bases). CDR3 size: 14 residues. V shed 1 base and J shed 4 bases, with 10 bases lying between them. The germline V gene encodes CDR1 KGHSH and CDR2 LQKENI.

The rearrangement links TRBV10-1 to TRBJ2-1; possibly TRBD1 or TRBD2 for D (5 bases each). Between the trimmed V and J ends, which lost 5 bases and 13 bases, there was a span of 18 bases. CDR1 is WNHNN and CDR2 is SYGVQD in the germline V gene (reference sequence). The CDR3 covers 13 residues. The CDR3 spells CASSLGPTSYQFF. DNA of the CDR3: TGCGCCAGCAGTTTGGGACCTACCTCTTACCAGTTCTTC.

The chain employs TRBV5-1 and TRBJ1-3, with D uncertain. Germline values: CDR1 SGHRS, CDR2 YFSETQ. The CDR3 is 14 residues long. Trimming shortened V by 4 bases and J by 4 bases, and 12 bases separated the two germline ends. CDR3 region: CASSPGQTGNTIYF. The CDR3 bases are TGCGCCAGCAGCCCCGGGCAGACAGGAAACACCATATATTTT. Together with reference TRBV5-1 and TRBJ1-3, the CDR3 gives the full variable domain: KAGVTQTPRYLIKTRGQQVTLSCSPISGHRSVSWYQQTPGQGLQFLFEYFSETQRNKGNFPGRFSGRQFSNSRSEMNVSTLELGDSALYLCASSPGQTGNTIYFGEGSWLTVV.

This sequence joins TRBV11-3 and TRBJ2-3; 7 bases are a match to TRBD2. Germline CDR1 SGHNT, CDR2 YENEEA. This CDR3 has 15 residues. V shed 0 bases and J 1 base; nucleotides not matched to a gene: 1. The CDR3 loop is CASSLDAGGTDTQYF. In nucleotides, the CDR3 is TGTGCCAGCAGCTTAGATGCGGGAGGCACAGATACGCAGTATTTT.

This chain joins TRBV6-5 and TRBJ2-1; D gene ambiguous. The V gene lost 6 bases and the J gene lost 4 bases, with 7 bases spanning the gap. The CDR3 sequence is 12 residues long. In germline, CDR1 is MNHEY, CDR2 SVGAGI. The CDR3 loop is CASRRTYNEQFF. CDR3 in DNA: TGTGCCAGCAGACGTACATACAATGAGCAGTTCTTC.

The V call is TRBV3-1 (or the pseudogene TRBV3-2), the J call TRBJ2-7; either TRBD1 or TRBD2 may supply D (5 bases each). This CDR3 has 16 residues. The V gene's germline CDR1 is LGHDT and CDR2 YNNKEL (reference sequence). With 3 bases removed from V and 0 bases from J, the gap between germline ends came to 15 bases. DNA of the CDR3: TGTGCCAGCAGCCACTTGCGAGAGGGGAGCTCCTACGAGCAGTACGTC. Translating gives CASSHLREGSSYEQYV.

The chain is built from TRBV5-5 and TRBJ2-1, with 7 positions matching TRBD1. The junction had 5 bases not matched to a gene; V was cut back by 6 bases and J by 2 bases. Germline V gives CDR1 SGHKS, CDR2 YYEKEE (reference sequence). The CDR3 runs to 14 residues. CDR3 sequence reads: CASISGQTYNEQFF. As DNA, the CDR3 is TGTGCCAGCATCTCGGGACAGACCTACAATGAGCAGTTCTTC.

The rearrangement links TRBV24-1 to TRBJ2-4, with 8 nucleotides matching TRBD1. Trimming removed 3 bases from V and 1 base from J; junction bases left unmatched: 10. Germline V gives CDR1 KGHDR, CDR2 SFDVKD. There are 18 residues in the CDR3. CDR3 region: CATSDGFQGASAKNIQYF. Here the CDR3 DNA reads TGTGCCACCAGTGATGGTTTCCAGGGGGCCTCTGCCAAAAACATTCAGTACTTC.

The chain's CDR3 is CATSYGGRSETQYF. CDR3 DNA sequence: TGTGCCACCAGTTACGGGGGGCGTTCAGAGACCCAGTACTTC. J is TRBJ2-5 and V is TRBV15; D perhaps matches TRBD2 (7 bases). Germline V CDR1 and CDR2: LNHNV, YYDKDF (reference sequence). CDR3 size: 14 residues. V was shortened by 6 bases and J by 4 bases, with 15 bases between the two germline ends. The variable domain in full, completed from reference TRBV15 and TRBJ2-5, reads DAMVIQNPRYQVTQFGKPVTLSCSQTLNHNVMYWYQQKSSQAPKLLFHYYDKDFNNEADTPDNFQSRRPNTSFCFLDIRSPGLGDTAMYLCATSYGGRSETQYFGPGTRLLVL.

The rearrangement joins TRBV11-2 to TRBJ1-5, with D hard to call. Trimming cost V 3 bases and J 2 bases, with 17 bases left between them. The germline V gene encodes CDR1 SGHAT and CDR2 FQNNGV. This CDR3 has 17 residues. CDR3 loop: CASSFSQFEWGNQPQHF. The CDR3 nucleotides are TGTGCCAGCAGCTTCAGTCAATTTGAGTGGGGCAATCAGCCCCAGCATTTT.